This T cell receptor (beta chain) was found in a study of blood T cell repertoires in COVID-19. Study background: Whether acute or convalescent, the COVID-19 samples came from the United States, Italy and Spain.

Methods used by the authors: Reference gene primer amplification in the assay estimated nucleated cell counts. The method was immunoSEQ multiplex PCR; TCRdb's version includes in-frame clones alone and lacks a portion of them. That table is the source of V, J and clone size, and D and trimming were worked out from the DNA. The sample has about 56,000 clones; around 84% are singletons. This clone was observed a handful of times. Unmatched junction bases numbered 12, after V lost 4 bases and J lost 4 bases. Germline CDR1 reads SGHRS; CDR2 reads YFSETQ. This CDR3 is 19 amino acids long. The chain has TRBV5-1 and TRBJ2-1; 15 bases are a match to TRBD2. The receptor comes from a woman older than 75 with acute or convalescent COVID-19. Specimen: peripheral blood. The CDR3 protein is CASSPRTSGGARGYNEQFF. The CDR3 DNA follows: TGCGCCAGCAGCCCAAGGACTAGCGGGGGGGCCCGGGGATACAATGAGCAGTTCTTC.